This TCR beta chain was obtained from a study of post-analysis software for immune sequencing data. V was pared by 4 bases and J by 14 bases, with 16 bases of the junction left unmatched. The CDR3 is made up of 14 amino acids. The germline CDR1 and CDR2 sequences are SGHRS and YFSETQ. Comments on this clonotype: Its specificity is unknown.

Included in the TCR beta cDNA libraries were unique molecular identifiers. One entry per CDR3 protein results from TCRdb running MiXCR on the PCR reads. Of roughly 620,000 distinct CDR3 sequences listed, around 47% were seen once; the top ten hold 1.5% to 2%. Study findings and constraints: Controls had lower frequencies than patients of roughly five TRBV segments, which included TRBV5-6, TRBV5-1 and TRBV20-1.

Sequences were obtained from blood. The sequence was obtained from a girl aged 10-17 years with multiple sclerosis. The V and J genes are TRBV5-1 and TRBJ2-3; 7 bases agree with TRBD1. CDR3 in amino acids: CASSPGGSQGLRYF. The CDR3 coding sequence is TGCGCCAGCAGCCCCGGCGGTTCACAGGGGTTAAGGTATTTT.